The 27 T cell receptor beta chains below were found in one sample sequenced in a study of Graves' ophthalmopathy and Graves' hyperthyroidism. Scientists amplified the TCR beta CDR3 regions from RNA transcripts. The first-round RT-PCR employed HTBI primers together with the Qiagen OneStep RT-PCR kit. A multiplex PCR was then performed as the second round. TCRdb passed the multiplex PCR reads through MiXCR, listing each CDR3 protein once. The sample shows around 660,000 distinct CDR3 sequences, approximately 39% of them seen only once. The sample comprised peripheral blood. All receptors come from an adult man with Graves' ophthalmopathy.

This chain connects TRBV9 to TRBJ2-2; no clear D gene. Germline CDR1 is SGDLS and CDR2 is YYNGEE. The CDR3 totals 14 residues. Trimming cost V 3 bases and J 5 bases, with 11 bases left between them. CDR3 nucleotides: TGTGCCAGCAGCGCCCCTGACGGTACCGGGGAGCTGTTTTTT. This codes for CASSAPDGTGELFF.

V is TRBV6-1 and J is TRBJ1-3; TRBD1 matches at 11 bases. Germline lookup yields CDR1 MNHNS and CDR2 SASEGT. V gave up 3 bases and J gave up 3 bases; unmatched junction bases: 4. This CDR3 comprises 16 residues. The CDR3 nucleotides are TGTGCCAGCAGTGATGGACAGGGGGCTGGTGGAAACACCATATATTTT. Translated: CASSDGQGAGGNTIYF.

This clonotype was seen ten or more times. The chain uses TRBV27 and TRBJ1-4; tentative D call: TRBD1 (6 bases). CDR3 length: 14 residues. V was pared by 4 bases and J by 3 bases, with 9 bases between. Germline assignment: CDR1 MNHEY and CDR2 SMNVEV (reference sequence). Here the CDR3 DNA reads TGTGCCAGCAGTTATGACAGGTCTAATGAAAAACTGTTTTTT. Translating it yields CASSYDRSNEKLFF.

This chain uses TRBV5-4 with TRBJ2-5; TRBD1 matches 7 bases. The CDR3 covers 15 residues. V was clipped by 4 bases and J by 5 bases; unmatched bases: 11. Germline V gene sequence: CDR1 SGHNT, CDR2 YYREEE (reference sequence). CDR3 residues: CASSPQKTGWETQYF. CDR3 nucleotides: TGTGCCAGCAGCCCCCAAAAGACAGGGTGGGAGACCCAGTACTTC. Using reference TRBV5-4 and TRBJ2-5 for the parts outside the CDR3, the full variable domain is ETGVTQSPTHLIKTRGQQVTLRCSSQSGHNTVSWYQQALGQGPQFIFQYYREEENGRGNFPPRFSGLQFPNYSSELNVNALELDDSALYLCASSPQKTGWETQYFGPGTRLLVL.

This chain links TRBV24-1 with TRBJ2-7; 9 nucleotides agree with TRBD2. The CDR3 runs 13 residues. Germline V gives CDR1 KGHDR, CDR2 SFDVKD. Trimming cost V 2 bases and J 7 bases; bases outside gene matches: 2. CDR3 nucleotides: TGTGCCACCAGTGATTCCCTAGCGGGGGAGCAGTACTTC. This gives the protein CATSDSLAGEQYF.

Note on this clonotype: A much larger clone sits a single nucleotide away, making a read error possible. The CDR3, as DNA: TGTGCCATCAGTGAAGTCGCAGGGTGGAATTCACCCCTCCACTTT. Amino acid sequence: CAISEVAGWNSPLHF. The chain combines TRBV10-3 with TRBJ1-6; D possibly corresponds to TRBD1 (5 bases). The CDR3 totals 15 residues. V was clipped by 3 bases and J by 7 bases, with 13 bases between them. Germline lookup yields CDR1 ENHRY and CDR2 SYGVKD.

This clonotype has at least ten counts. A much more abundant neighbour one base away suggests this may be a read error. The chain has TRBV29-1 and TRBJ1-3, with D tentatively TRBD1 (5 bases). Deletions cut 4 bases from V and 4 bases from J, with 11 bases between. Germline V gives CDR1 SQVTM, CDR2 ANQGSEA. The CDR3 runs to 13 residues. CDR3 nucleotide sequence: TGCAGCGTTGTGCTAGGGGCAGGAAACACCATATATTTT. Amino acids: CSVVLGAGNTIYF.

This clonotype was seen many times. This chain connects TRBV10-3 to TRBJ1-5; 7 positions match TRBD1. The CDR3 length is 16 residues. The junction had 5 bases not matched to a gene; V was cut back by 2 bases and J by 1 base. CDR1 is ENHRY and CDR2 is SYGVKD in the germline V gene. The CDR3 DNA follows: TGTGCCATCAGTGAGACAGGGGCTGGGAGCAATCAGCCCCAGCATTTT. It encodes CAISETGAGSNQPQHF.

The sample holds many counts of this clonotype. The rearrangement joins TRBV10-3 to TRBJ2-2, with 8 bases that match TRBD1. This CDR3 is built from 15 residues. The germline V gene has CDR1 ENHRY and CDR2 SYGVKD. V shed 6 bases and J 3 bases; nucleotides not matched to a gene: 6. CDR3 loop: CAISPGQDDTGELFF. CDR3 DNA: TGTGCCATCAGCCCGGGACAGGACGACACCGGGGAGCTGTTTTTT.

The chain recombines TRBV4-1 with TRBJ1-2; D call uncertain. The V gene lost 3 bases and the J gene lost 0 bases, with 11 bases spanning the gap. Looked up from germline, CDR1 is MGHRA and CDR2 is YSYEKL. This CDR3 region has 15 residues. The CDR3 DNA sequence: TGCGCCAGCAGCCACGGAACATCGGCTAACTATGGCTACACCTTC. Residues: CASSHGTSANYGYTF.

This clonotype occurred many times. The chain uses TRBV3-1 and TRBJ1-2; D is possibly TRBD1 (5 bases). The CDR3 spans 13 residues. Germline V CDR1 and CDR2: LGHDT, YNNKEL (reference sequence). Trimming shortened V by 1 base and J by 8 bases, and 11 bases separated the two germline ends. In nucleotides, the CDR3 is TGTGCCAGCAGCCAAGCCAAGGGGATCGGCTACACCTTC. Residues: CASSQAKGIGYTF.

This clonotype was observed many times. J is TRBJ2-7 and V is TRBV10-3; TRBD1 agrees at 7 bases. CDR1 is ENHRY, CDR2 SYGVKD, per germline. V was pared by 5 bases and J by 4 bases, with 8 bases of the junction left unmatched. The CDR3 is made up of 14 amino acids. Here the CDR3 DNA reads TGTGCCATCAGTCAAGACAGGGCAGAGTACGAGCAGTACTTC. Its protein product is CAISQDRAEYEQYF.

The V and J genes are TRBV25-1 and TRBJ1-4; 9 nucleotides align to TRBD1. This CDR3 spans 18 amino acids. Germline CDR1 MGHDK, CDR2 SYGVNS. With 3 bases clipped from V and 7 bases from J, the junction kept 15 bases outside the gene matches. CDR3 loop: CASSEVGNRGRVGEKLFF. The CDR3 DNA sequence: TGTGCCAGCAGTGAGGTCGGGAACAGGGGGCGCGTAGGTGAAAAACTGTTTTTT.

Remarks on this clonotype: This may be a read error: a much more frequent sequence differs by one nucleotide. This rearrangement joins TRBV14 to TRBJ2-5, with TRBD1 as a possible D gene (5 bases). The end of the DNA is better explained by TRBJ2-7, so the J call may be wrong. CDR1 and CDR2 from the germline V gene are SGHDN and FVKESK. The CDR3 is made up of 15 amino acids. The CDR3 spells CASSRGTGPLYEQYF. The CDR3, as DNA: TGTGCCAGCAGCCGGGGCACAGGACCACTTTACGAGCAGTACTTC.

The V and J genes are TRBV6-5 and TRBJ2-5; TRBD2 might be the D (6 bases). The CDR3 loop spans 13 amino acids. V lost 9 bases, J lost 4 bases, and 15 bases lay in between. CDR1 and CDR2 (germline): MNHEY, SVGAGI. The CDR3 DNA is TGTGCCAGTTCCAGGGAGGTAGGAGAGACCCAGTACTTC. As protein: CASSREVGETQYF.

The chain combines TRBV7-2 with TRBJ1-1, with D possibly matching TRBD1 (5 bases). V was clipped by 5 bases and J by 1 base, with 14 bases between them. The CDR3 extends over 15 amino acids. Germline-derived CDR1 and CDR2 are SGHTA and FQGNSA. CDR3 in amino acids: CASSAGDRTNTEAFF. The CDR3 nucleotides are TGTGCCAGCAGCGCGGGGGACCGAACGAACACTGAAGCTTTCTTT.

This clonotype showed up many times. The rearrangement joins TRBV7-2 to TRBJ1-5; maybe TRBD1 (6 bases). The CDR3 spans 13 residues. Trimming removed 6 bases from V and 11 bases from J, with 17 bases in between. Germline values: CDR1 SGHTA, CDR2 FQGNSA. CDR3 region: CASSQGGGASQHF. Written as DNA, the CDR3 is TGTGCCAGCAGTCAAGGGGGGGGGGCCTCCCAGCATTTT. The full variable domain, rest sourced from reference TRBV7-2 and TRBJ1-5, is GAGVSQSPSNKVTEKGKDVELRCDPISGHTALYWYRQSLGQGLEFLIYFQGNSAPDKSGLPSDRFSAERTGGSVSTLTIQRTQQEDSAVYLCASSQGGGASQHFGDGTRLSIL.

This clonotype was counted at least ten times. The V call is TRBV29-1, the J call TRBJ2-7, with TRBD2 matching over 8 bases. The germline CDR1 and CDR2 sequences are SQVTM and ANQGSEA. The CDR3 consists of 16 residues. J was trimmed by 0 bases and V by 6 bases; bases with no gene match: 13. CDR3 coding DNA: TGCAGCGTGCGATTAGCGGGGTCGTCGAACTCCTACGAGCAGTACTTC. Encoded protein: CSVRLAGSSNSYEQYF.

This chain joins TRBV10-2 and TRBJ2-1; the match to TRBD2 covers 11 bases. From germline, CDR1 is WSHSY and CDR2 SAAADI. The junction had 7 bases not matched to a gene; V was cut back by 6 bases and J by 6 bases. This CDR3 comprises 15 residues. This chain's CDR3 is CASRVAGGQFNEQFF. CDR3 DNA sequence: TGCGCCAGCAGGGTAGCGGGGGGGCAATTCAATGAGCAGTTCTTC.

The V gene is TRBV10-3, the J gene TRBJ1-3; a weak D match, TRBD1 (5 bases). Germline CDR1 and CDR2: ENHRY and SYGVKD. The V end lost 10 bases, the J end lost 7 bases, and 14 bases lay between the germline ends. The CDR3 covers 12 residues. CDR3 protein: CANARGGNTIYF. Here the CDR3 DNA reads TGTGCCAACGCGCGGGGGGGGAACACCATATATTTT.

This clonotype showed up many times. CDR3 sequence (DNA): TGTGCCACCAGTGACTACCACCGTCGGTGGGTCCGAAGCAATCAGCCCCAGCATTTT. It yields the protein CATSDYHRRWVRSNQPQHF. The chain links TRBV24-1 to TRBJ1-5, with D hard to call. Trimming cost V 4 bases and J 1 base, with 22 bases left between them. This CDR3 is 19 amino acids long. Germline V gives CDR1 KGHDR, CDR2 SFDVKD.

The gene calls are TRBV20-1 and TRBJ2-2; TRBD1 matches 7 bases. Germline lookup yields CDR1 DFQATT and CDR2 SNEGSKA (reference sequence). This CDR3 has 14 amino acids. Germline trimming cut 4 bases from V and 2 bases from J; bases unmatched to any gene: 4. In DNA form, the CDR3 reads TGCAGTGCTACCGGGACAGCAAACACCGGGGAGCTGTTTTTT. Protein product: CSATGTANTGELFF.

A few counts support this clonotype. The gene calls are TRBV19 and TRBJ1-6, with D unclear. The V and J ends lost 5 bases and 8 bases respectively, with 16 bases between them. The CDR3 consists of 15 residues. Germline assignment: CDR1 LNHDA and CDR2 SQIVND (reference sequence). CDR3 in amino acids: CASSHNPPGDSPLHF. The CDR3 DNA reads TGTGCCAGTAGTCACAACCCCCCTGGGGATTCACCCCTCCACTTT.

CDR3 in amino acids: CAISESGLIGETQHF. The CDR3 bases are TGTGCCATCAGTGAGTCCGGCCTAATCGGGGAGACCCAGCATTTT. The rearrangement links TRBV10-3 to TRBJ1-5; D is unresolved. The ends were cut back, 0 bases at V and 11 bases at J, with 17 bases in the middle. Per germline, CDR1 ENHRY and CDR2 SYGVKD. The CDR3 length is 15 residues.

Regarding this clonotype: Germline and junction disagree at one end, which may indicate a read error. This chain links TRBV10-3 with TRBJ2-7; 7 bases are shared with TRBD1. The length of the CDR3 is 14 residues. CDR1 is ENHRY and CDR2 is SYGVKD in the germline V gene. The CDR3 nucleotides read TGTGCCATCAGCGAAGGAGACAGGGATAACCTTGGGGGCTTC. Its protein product is CAISEGDRDNLGGF.

The rearrangement links TRBV2 to TRBJ1-6, with a tentative D call TRBD1 (5 bases). V was pared by 2 bases and J by 9 bases, with 14 bases between. The CDR3 runs to 15 residues. Germline V gene sequence: CDR1 SNHLY, CDR2 FYNNEI. The DNA for the CDR3 is TGTGCCAGCAGTGAACGATGGGGGGGAGGTTCACCCCTCCACTTT. This translates into CASSERWGGGSPLHF. Looking up the rest from reference TRBV2 and TRBJ1-6 gives the full variable domain: EPEVTQTPSHQVTQMGQEVILRCVPISNHLYFYWYRQILGQKVEFLVSFYNNEISEKSEIFDDQFSVERPDGSNFTLKIRSTKLEDSAMYFCASSERWGGGSPLHFGNGTRLTVT.

Here the CDR3 DNA reads TGTGCCAGCAGCTTAAACCCGACAGGGACCATATATTTT. Translating gives CASSLNPTGTIYF. The gene calls are TRBV7-3 and TRBJ1-3; TRBD1 matches 7 bases. The CDR3 extends over 13 amino acids. Germline V CDR1 and CDR2: SGHTA, FQGTGA. The trim removed 1 base at V and 10 bases at J, leaving 4 bases unmatched.